This record looks at one T cell receptor beta chain sequence and its context. The sample belongs to a study of blood T cell repertoires in COVID-19. Study-level information: From T cells, B-cell-depleted T cells, or PBMCs came the material, which was cDNA or gDNA.

Per the original methods: It was from reference gene primer amplification that nucleated cell counts were estimated. The repertoire was sequenced with immunoSEQ multiplex PCR; TCRdb's copy has only in-frame clones and lacks some. That table supplies the V and J calls and clone size; D and trimming were determined from the DNA. The repertoire holds about 160,000 clones, with approximately 86% as singletons. CDR1 is MNHEY, CDR2 SVGAGI, per germline. V lost 6 bases and J lost 3, with 15 bases in between. This CDR3 is 15 amino acids long. The chain has TRBV6-5 and TRBJ1-3, with D tentatively TRBD1 (6 bases). The source material was peripheral blood. The TCR originated in a woman aged 55 to 70 who had recovered from COVID-19. The chain's CDR3 is CASRLTGTIGNTIYF. The CDR3 bases are TGTGCCAGCAGATTGACAGGAACAATTGGAAACACCATATATTTT.